The 22 T cell receptor beta chains given below trace back to one sample, sequenced in a study of blood T cell repertoires in COVID-19. TCRdb keeps only in-frame clones here, not all; method: immunoSEQ multiplex PCR. Counted here are some 250,000 clones, around 87% occurring once; the ten biggest clones make up roughly 4.9%. Sample: peripheral blood. The source is a woman between 55 and 75 years old with COVID-19, enrolled during active disease.

This chain connects TRBV5-4 to TRBJ2-7; 12 bases match TRBD2. Germline loops: CDR1 SGHNT, CDR2 YYREEE (reference sequence). The V gene end was trimmed by 4 bases and the J gene end by 7 bases; junction bases not matched to a gene: 6. This CDR3 region has 14 residues. DNA for the CDR3: TGTGCCAGCAGCCCTAGCGGGAGGGCTGGGGAGCAGTACTTC. Protein product: CASSPSGRAGEQYF.

This sequence joins TRBV28 and TRBJ1-4, with 7 bases lining up with TRBD1. J gave up 8 bases and V 6 bases, and 9 bases lay outside the gene matches. CDR1 is MDHEN and CDR2 is SYDVKM in the germline V gene. The CDR3 has 14 amino acids. CDR3 bases: TGTGCCAGCAGCCGTGACAGGGTGGGAGAAAAACTGTTTTTT. Translation: CASSRDRVGEKLFF.

The gene calls are TRBV18 and TRBJ1-1; TRBD1 matches at 7 bases. CDR3 length: 14 amino acids. V lost 2 bases, J lost 11 bases, and 11 bases stayed unmatched. Per germline, CDR1 KGHSH and CDR2 LQKENI. Written as DNA, the CDR3 is TGTGCCAGCTCACCATTGGGACAGAAAAAAGGGGCTTTCTTT. Protein sequence: CASSPLGQKKGAFF.

V gene TRBV6-5 combines with J gene TRBJ1-1; 10 bases map to TRBD1. The CDR3 spans 14 residues. CDR1 is MNHEY and CDR2 is SVGAGI in the germline V gene. The V segment lost 7 bases and the J segment 6 bases; nucleotides outside the gene matches: 8. CDR3 sequence reads: CASIRSGTGAEAFF. The CDR3 coding sequence is TGTGCCAGCATCCGTTCCGGGACAGGGGCTGAAGCTTTCTTT.

This chain links TRBV12-3 or TRBV12-4 with TRBJ2-7; 7 nucleotides align to TRBD2. The CDR3 is 13 amino acids. V lost 6 bases and J lost 9; bases outside the gene matches: 11. CDR3 loop: CASSPSGERGQYF. The DNA for the CDR3 is TGTGCCAGCAGCCCGAGCGGGGAGCGCGGGCAGTACTTC.

The chain joins TRBV7-9 to TRBJ1-2; D is possibly TRBD1 (5 bases). The CDR3 is made up of 13 amino acids. Trimming left V 1 base short and J 4 bases short, with 7 bases between. Germline assignment: CDR1 SEHNR and CDR2 FQNEAQ (reference sequence). Here the CDR3 DNA reads TGTGCCAGCAGCTTAGAGCAGGGCTATGGCTACACCTTC. This codes for CASSLEQGYGYTF. The whole variable domain, filled in from reference TRBV7-9 and TRBJ1-2, reads DTGVSQNPRHKITKRGQNVTFRCDPISEHNRLYWYRQTLGQGPEFLTYFQNEAQLEKSRLLSDRFSAERPKGSFSTLEIQRTEQGDSAMYLCASSLEQGYGYTFGSGTRLTVV.

This clone was seen a few times. This chain links TRBV5-1 with TRBJ2-1; D is perhaps TRBD1 (5 bases). The CDR3 extends over 14 amino acids. The V gene's germline CDR1 is SGHRS and CDR2 YFSETQ. V gave up 0 bases and J gave up 6 bases, with 10 bases separating them. CDR3 coding DNA: TGCGCCAGCAGCTTGGAAGGGGTGGGCAATGAGCAGTTCTTC. It is translated as CASSLEGVGNEQFF.

V usage is TRBV6-4 and J usage is TRBJ2-2; possible D gene TRBD2, 6 bases. The V end lost 7 bases, the J end lost 0 bases, and 9 bases lay between the germline ends. Germline lookup yields CDR1 MRHNA and CDR2 SNTAGT. The CDR3 sequence is 14 residues long. The CDR3 sequence is CASKLATNTGELFF. In DNA form, the CDR3 reads TGTGCCAGCAAACTAGCTACGAACACCGGGGAGCTGTTTTTT.

The rearrangement joins TRBV10-2 to TRBJ2-1, with TRBD2 matching 11 bases. The CDR3 has 14 amino acids. V shed 10 bases and J 8 bases; nucleotides not matched to a gene: 10. The germline CDR1 and CDR2 sequences are WSHSY and SAAADI. The CDR3 loop is CATELAGAGDEQFF. The DNA for the CDR3 is TGCGCCACCGAACTAGCGGGGGCAGGGGATGAGCAGTTCTTC.

The chain uses TRBV7-9 and TRBJ1-4; the D is unclear. Germline V CDR1 and CDR2: SEHNR, FQNEAQ (reference sequence). The CDR3 totals 12 residues. Trimming took off 3 bases at V and 8 bases at J, with 7 bases between the two ends. The CDR3 here is CASSFRSEKLFF. The CDR3 DNA is TGTGCCAGCAGCTTTCGTTCCGAAAAACTGTTTTTT.

This chain links TRBV28 with TRBJ1-1, with D unresolved. The CDR3 loop spans 15 amino acids. Trimming took off 3 bases at V and 0 bases at J, with 11 bases between the two ends. CDR1 and CDR2 from the germline V gene are MDHEN and SYDVKM. The CDR3 nucleotides are TGTGCCAGCAGTTTGATGAGAAGAATGAACACTGAAGCTTTCTTT. This gives the protein CASSLMRRMNTEAFF.

J is TRBJ2-7 and V is TRBV7-2; 10 bases are shared with TRBD2. The length of the CDR3 is 16 residues. Germline CDR1 and CDR2: SGHTA and FQGNSA. J lost 0 bases, V lost 1 base, and 3 bases had no gene match. The CDR3, as DNA: TGTGCCAGCAGCTTAGATGCTAGCGGGAGCTCCTACGAGCAGTACTTC. Amino acid sequence: CASSLDASGSSYEQYF.

The V call is TRBV4-1, the J call TRBJ1-2; D not certain. CDR3 length equals 14 residues. Germline CDR1 is MGHRA and CDR2 is YSYEKL. V shed 1 base and J shed 0 bases, with 6 bases lying between them. The CDR3 loop is CASSQGDANYGYTF. CDR3 nucleotides: TGCGCCAGCAGCCAAGGAGATGCTAACTATGGCTACACCTTC.

The chain has TRBV6-2 or TRBV6-3 and TRBJ2-3; 8 bases are shared with TRBD2. CDR3 length: 15 residues. The J segment lost 4 bases and the V segment lost 5 bases, leaving 8 bases of the junction unmatched. Germline assignment: CDR1 MNHEY and CDR2 SVGEGT. CDR3 bases: TGTGCCAGCAGTATAGGACTAGCATCCGCAGATACGCAGTATTTT. It encodes CASSIGLASADTQYF.

This chain joins TRBV19 and TRBJ1-5; TRBD1 matches at 11 bases. Losses at the gene ends were 3 bases for V and 4 bases for J; bases not matched to a gene: 2. The CDR3 sequence is 15 residues long. Germline V lookup: CDR1 LNHDA, CDR2 SQIVND (reference sequence). The CDR3 DNA follows: TGTGCCAGTAGTATGGGGACAGGGGGGAATCAGCCCCAGCATTTT. Translating it yields CASSMGTGGNQPQHF.

The CDR3 DNA follows: TGTGCCAGCAGCCAAGATATCGCAGATACGCAGTATTTT. Translating it yields CASSQDIADTQYF. The genes are TRBV14 and TRBJ2-3; D is unresolved. V was cut by 0 bases and J by 4 bases, with 5 bases left in between. This CDR3 has 13 amino acids. Germline CDR1 SGHDN, CDR2 FVKESK. The complete variable domain, with remaining parts taken from reference TRBV14 and TRBJ2-3, reads EAGVTQFPSHSVIEKGQTVTLRCDPISGHDNLYWYRRVMGKEIKFLLHFVKESKQDESGMPNNRFLAERTGGTYSTLKVQPAELEDSGVYFCASSQDIADTQYFGPGTRLTVL.

A single count supports this clone. The chain links TRBV6-5 to TRBJ1-6, with D perhaps TRBD1 (6 bases). With 2 bases removed from V and 4 bases from J, the gap between germline ends came to 12 bases. Germline V CDR1 and CDR2: MNHEY, SVGAGI. The CDR3 totals 16 residues. The DNA of the CDR3 is TGTGCCAGCAGTTACGGACAGCGTCAATATAATTCACCCCTCCACTTT. Translated: CASSYGQRQYNSPLHF.

The chain employs TRBV21-1 and TRBJ2-1; the D call of TRBD2 is as the table states it, not checked on the DNA. TRBV21-1 is a pseudogene segment. This CDR3 spans 19 amino acids. The CDR3: CASSKRRLRGLSLDNEQFF. DNA of the CDR3: TGTGCCAGCAGCAAAAGAAGGCTGCGGGGACTTTCCCTCGACAATGAGCAGTTCTTC.

The rearrangement links TRBV29-1 to TRBJ1-2, with 9 positions matching TRBD1. The CDR3 runs to 15 residues. Trimming cost V 3 bases and J 4 bases; bases outside gene matches: 9. From germline, CDR1 is SQVTM and CDR2 ANQGSEA. The CDR3 protein is CSVEEGRQGGYGYTF. CDR3 bases: TGCAGCGTTGAGGAGGGGAGACAGGGGGGCTATGGCTACACCTTC.

Details on this clone: One end of the junction does not line up with germline, which may come from a read error. The V and J genes are TRBV6-1 and TRBJ1-2; no definite D call. The germline gives CDR1 MNHNS, CDR2 SASEGT. The CDR3 spans 15 residues. The CDR3 region has the DNA TGTGCCAGTAGTGAAGATGCCGGGGTTGGCTATGGCTACACCTTC. It codes for CASSEDAGVGYGYTF.

In its sample, this clone was seen once. The genes are TRBV30 and TRBJ1-1; no reliable D call. Trimming took 0 bases from V and 2 from J, leaving 10 bases between them. CDR3 size: 14 residues. The V gene's germline CDR1 is GTSNPN and CDR2 SVGIG (reference sequence). The CDR3 DNA follows: TGTGCCTGGAGTGTATCTGTCCTTAACACTGAAGCTTTCTTT. This translates into CAWSVSVLNTEAFF. The whole variable domain, filled in from reference TRBV30 and TRBJ1-1, reads SQTIHQWPATLVQPVGSPLSLECTVEGTSNPNLYWYRQAAGRGLQLLFYSVGIGQISSEVPQNLSASRPQDRQFILSSKKLLLSDSGFYLCAWSVSVLNTEAFFGQGTRLTVV.

The CDR3, as DNA: TGTGCCAGCAGTTTATGGGGGGCGCTGCGTGGCTACACCTTC. Its protein product is CASSLWGALRGYTF. J is TRBJ1-2 and V is TRBV28; D possibly corresponds to TRBD1 (6 bases). V lost 0 bases and J 7 bases, leaving 12 bases between the germline ends. The length of the CDR3 is 14 residues. Germline CDR1 reads MDHEN; CDR2 reads SYDVKM.